The rows below give T cell receptor beta chains drawn from one sample of a study of OX40 agonist ivuxolimab in advanced cancers. TCRdb keeps only in-frame clones here, not all; method: immunoSEQ multiplex PCR. The sample comprises some 50,000 clones, approximately 91% of which are singletons, and approximately 0.69% rests with the top ten. Sequencing used CD4+ or CD8+ T cells sorted from blood, obtained in a trial of the OX40 agonist ivuxolimab. These receptors were obtained from an adult with an advanced solid tumor such as melanoma, head and neck, liver or kidney cancer. Each CDR3 is given with its conserved first and last residue. A D gene is named only where the DNA matches it firmly.

j_call cdr3_length v_call d_call cdr3_aa cdr3_nt
TRBJ2-5 18 TRBV4-1 TRBD2 CASSQTSGRGGAGETQYF TGCGCCAGCAGCCAAACTAGCGGGAGAGGAGGGGCCGGAGAGACCCAGTACTTC
TRBJ2-5 11 TRBV2 - CASSGEETQYF TGTGCCAGCAGTGGGGAGGAGACCCAGTACTTC
TRBJ2-3 15 TRBV5-8 - CASSRGRSSTDTQYF TGTGCCAGCAGTCGTGGCCGTTCTAGCACAGATACGCAGTATTTT
TRBJ2-3 14 TRBV6-5 TRBD1 CASKQTGGTDTQYF TGTGCCAGCAAGCAAACAGGGGGCACAGATACGCAGTATTTT
TRBJ2-3 14 TRBV5-1 - CASSFQGGIDTQYF TGCGCCAGCAGCTTCCAGGGTGGAATAGATACGCAGTATTTT
TRBJ2-7 14 TRBV30 TRBD2 CAWSPSGGGYEQYF TGTGCCTGGAGTCCCTCTGGGGGGGGCTACGAGCAGTACTTC
TRBJ1-1 17 TRBV15 - CATSRGAGLGANTEAFF TGTGCCACCAGCCGAGGGGCCGGGTTGGGGGCTAACACTGAAGCTTTCTTT
TRBJ2-5 14 TRBV18 - CASSLSRNQETQYF TGTGCCAGCTCCCTATCCAGGAACCAAGAGACCCAGTACTTC
TRBJ2-7 14 TRBV5-4 - CASSLAALSYEQYF TGTGCCAGCAGCTTGGCGGCTCTGTCCTACGAGCAGTACTTC
TRBJ1-1 12 TRBV30 TRBD1 CAWTTGGTEAFF TGTGCCTGGACTACAGGGGGCACTGAAGCTTTCTTT
TRBJ2-1 12 TRBV7-2 TRBD1 CASSQTGNEQFF TGTGCCAGCAGCCAGACAGGGAATGAGCAGTTCTTC